This T cell receptor (beta chain) was retrieved from a study of control samples from healthy donors and cancer patients. Data came from immunoSEQ multiplex PCR; TCRdb stores just in-frame clones and leaves some out. The sample consists of 55,000 to 90,000 clones, approximately 84% of them appearing once. The V gene's germline CDR1 is SQVTM and CDR2 ANQGSEA. The CDR3 length is 12 residues. V was pared by 5 bases and J by 5 bases, with 12 bases between. What was sequenced was blood. The chain uses TRBV29-1 and TRBJ1-2; D might be TRBD1 (5 bases). This TCR was sampled from a man aged 45 to 65 in good health. CDR3 in amino acids: CSVWGGEYGYTF. The CDR3 DNA sequence: TGCAGCGTTTGGGGCGGAGAGTATGGCTACACCTTC.